These 14 T cell receptor beta chains originate from one sample sequenced in a study of OX40 agonist ivuxolimab in advanced cancers. The data were produced by immunoSEQ multiplex PCR, yet TCRdb's version contains in-frame clones alone and is incomplete. The sample holds fewer than 65,000 clones, about 90% seen once. Sequencing used CD4+ or CD8+ T cells sorted from blood, obtained in a trial of the OX40 agonist ivuxolimab. These receptor sequences come from an adult with an advanced solid tumor such as melanoma, head and neck, liver or kidney cancer.

There are a few counts of this clone. V usage is TRBV18 and J usage is TRBJ2-7; D possibly corresponds to TRBD2 (6 bases). V was shortened by 3 bases and J by 2 bases, with 8 bases between the two germline ends. Germline-derived CDR1 and CDR2 are KGHSH and LQKENI. The CDR3 covers 13 residues. The CDR3 nucleotides read TGTGCCAGCTCACCGGGCGGGACCTACGAGCAGTACTTC. This translates into CASSPGGTYEQYF.

The chain recombines TRBV6-4 with TRBJ2-1, with 8 bases lining up with TRBD2. Germline loops: CDR1 MRHNA, CDR2 SNTAGT. V was clipped by 0 bases and J by 4 bases; unmatched bases: 2. The CDR3 is 15 amino acids. CDR3 in amino acids: CASSDSTGGYNEQFF. The CDR3 DNA reads as TGTGCCAGCAGTGACTCGACGGGGGGGTACAATGAGCAGTTCTTC.

The J gene is TRBJ2-2, the V gene TRBV11-2; D may be TRBD2 (6 bases). Germline V lookup: CDR1 SGHAT, CDR2 FQNNGV. CDR3 length: 16 residues. The V and J ends lost 5 bases and 2 bases respectively, with 15 bases between them. This chain's CDR3 is CASSVTGLANTGELFF. The CDR3 nucleotides read TGTGCCAGCAGCGTAACGGGACTCGCTAACACCGGGGAGCTGTTTTTT.

This chain joins TRBV6-1 and TRBJ1-2; D gene unclear. V lost 2 bases, J lost 1 base, and 11 bases lay in between. CDR1 MNHNS and CDR2 SASEGT come from the germline V gene. This CDR3 has 15 residues. CDR3 amino acids: CASSENRKLNYGYTF. CDR3 bases: TGTGCCAGCAGTGAAAATAGAAAACTTAACTATGGCTACACCTTC.

This clone was counted between two and nine times. The V gene is TRBV6-4, the J gene TRBJ1-2; 9 nucleotides match TRBD1. J was trimmed by 4 bases and V by 0 bases; bases with no gene match: 0. There are 14 residues in the CDR3. Germline values: CDR1 MRHNA, CDR2 SNTAGT. As DNA, the CDR3 is TGTGCCAGCAGTGACTCGGACAGGGGCTATGGCTACACCTTC. The encoded protein is CASSDSDRGYGYTF.

The CDR3 nucleotides are TGTGCCAGCAGCTTATTGCAGGGGAACTACGAGCAGTACTTC. It is translated as CASSLLQGNYEQYF. The chain is built from TRBV7-9 and TRBJ2-7; maybe TRBD1 (6 bases). Germline lookup yields CDR1 SEHNR and CDR2 FQNEAQ (reference sequence). V gave up 2 bases and J gave up 3 bases, with 11 bases separating them. The CDR3 contains 14 residues.

V and J are TRBV6-1 and TRBJ2-3; D not certain. Germline V CDR1 and CDR2: MNHNS, SASEGT. The V gene lost 2 bases and the J gene lost 4 bases, with 13 bases spanning the gap. CDR3 length equals 15 residues. The CDR3 region has the DNA TGTGCCAGCAGTGAATCCTTTACCCAGGCAGATACGCAGTATTTT. Amino acids: CASSESFTQADTQYF.

Worth noting for this clone: One end of the junction varies from germline; a read error may be responsible. The rearrangement uses TRBV11-2 and TRBJ2-1, with D perhaps being TRBD1 or TRBD2 (5 bases each). Germline loops: CDR1 SGHAT, CDR2 FQNNGV. This CDR3 spans 14 amino acids. In nucleotides, the CDR3 is TGTGCCAGTAGCTTAGGGACGGGGTGGGATGAGCAGTTCTTC. It encodes CASSLGTGWDEQFF. The full variable domain, with the rest looked up from reference TRBV11-2 and TRBJ2-1, is EAGVAQSPRYKIIEKRQSVAFWCNPISGHATLYWYQQILGQGPKLLIQFQNNGVVDDSQLPKDRFSAERLKGVDSTLKIQPAKLEDSAVYLCASSLGTGWDEQFFGPGTRLTVL.

In its sample, this clone was seen once. The rearrangement joins TRBV10-1 to TRBJ2-7; TRBD2 matches at 12 bases. The V gene's germline CDR1 is WNHNN and CDR2 SYGVQD (reference sequence). The CDR3 is made up of 15 amino acids. Germline trimming cut 0 bases from V and 3 bases from J; bases unmatched to any gene: 0. The CDR3 sequence: CASSESTSGGYEQYF. The CDR3, as DNA: TGCGCCAGCAGTGAGTCGACTAGCGGGGGCTACGAGCAGTACTTC.

The count of this clone is one. The gene calls are TRBV7-3 and TRBJ2-5; D is unclear. CDR1 and CDR2 (germline): SGHTA, FQGTGA. This CDR3 is built from 16 residues. V dropped 2 bases and J dropped 1 base, with 14 bases sitting between them. CDR3 sequence (DNA): TGTGCCAGCAGCTTATATGCGAATGGGCCCCAAGAGACCCAGTACTTC. Translated: CASSLYANGPQETQYF.

The chain links TRBV14 to TRBJ2-1; a possible D gene is TRBD2 (6 bases). CDR3 length equals 16 residues. Germline values: CDR1 SGHDN, CDR2 FVKESK. V dropped 4 bases and J dropped 6 bases, with 19 bases sitting between them. For the CDR3, the DNA is TGTGCCAGCAGCCTTCCCTTAGGGGCGGAGGGCAATGAGCAGTTCTTC. Protein product: CASSLPLGAEGNEQFF.

The V gene is TRBV2, the J gene TRBJ1-2; D gene unclear. Trimming pared 0 bases from V and 3 bases from J, leaving 11 bases between. The CDR3 extends over 15 amino acids. Germline lookup yields CDR1 SNHLY and CDR2 FYNNEI. This chain's CDR3 is CASSEASGVHYGYTF. The CDR3 DNA is TGTGCCAGCAGTGAAGCTTCCGGGGTACACTATGGCTACACCTTC.

This clone has only one observation. The same CDR3 arises from other DNA sequences in this sample as well. The chain combines TRBV7-2 with TRBJ2-3; D is undetermined. V was pared by 4 bases and J by 6 bases, with 8 bases between. The CDR3 consists of 12 residues. CDR1 and CDR2 from the germline V gene are SGHTA and FQGNSA. The CDR3 DNA reads as TGTGCCAGCAGCTCCTACACGGATACGCAGTATTTT. Protein product: CASSSYTDTQYF.

The CDR3 DNA reads as TGTGCCAGCAGCTTGGCGGGGGAACCAGGGGGCTACACCTTC. Translated: CASSLAGEPGGYTF. The rearrangement uses TRBV5-4 and TRBJ1-2; possible D gene TRBD1, 5 bases. V lost 0 bases and J 8 bases, leaving 14 bases between the germline ends. Germline CDR1 reads SGHNT; CDR2 reads YYREEE (reference sequence). The CDR3 contains 14 residues.